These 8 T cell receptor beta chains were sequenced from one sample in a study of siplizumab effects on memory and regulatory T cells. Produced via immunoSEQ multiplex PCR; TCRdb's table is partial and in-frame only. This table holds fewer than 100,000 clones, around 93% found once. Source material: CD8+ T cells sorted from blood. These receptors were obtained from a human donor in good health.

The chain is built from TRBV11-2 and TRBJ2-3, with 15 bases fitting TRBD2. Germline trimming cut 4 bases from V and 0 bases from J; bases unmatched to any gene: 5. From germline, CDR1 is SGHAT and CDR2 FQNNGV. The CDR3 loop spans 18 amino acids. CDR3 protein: CASSSGLAGGPSTDTQYF. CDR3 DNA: TGTGCCAGCAGCTCGGGACTAGCGGGAGGACCAAGCACAGATACGCAGTATTTT.

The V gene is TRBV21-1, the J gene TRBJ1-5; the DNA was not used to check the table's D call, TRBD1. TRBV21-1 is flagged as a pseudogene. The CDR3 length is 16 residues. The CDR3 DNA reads TGTGCCAGCAGCAAAATGACAGGAATTAAGGGACAGCCCCAGCATTTT. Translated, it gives CASSKMTGIKGQPQHF.

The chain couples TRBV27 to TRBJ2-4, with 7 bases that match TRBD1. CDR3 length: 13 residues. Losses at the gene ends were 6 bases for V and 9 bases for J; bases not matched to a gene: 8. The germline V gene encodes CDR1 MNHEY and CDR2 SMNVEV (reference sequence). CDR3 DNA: TGTGCCAGCAGCTTAACAGGGGTTGGCATTCAGTACTTC. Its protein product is CASSLTGVGIQYF.

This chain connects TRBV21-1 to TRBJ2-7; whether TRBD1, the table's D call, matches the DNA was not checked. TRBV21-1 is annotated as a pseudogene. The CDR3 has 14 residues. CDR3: CASSTRDRFYEQYF. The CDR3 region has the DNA TGTGCCAGCAGCACGAGGGACAGGTTCTACGAGCAGTACTTC.

CDR3 in amino acids: CASSAAGREYGYTF. The CDR3 DNA reads as TGTGCCAGTAGTGCCGCGGGCAGGGAGTATGGCTACACCTTC. The chain has TRBV19 and TRBJ1-2, with D possibly being TRBD1 (5 bases). The V and J ends lost 5 bases and 5 bases respectively, with 15 bases between them. This CDR3 has 14 residues. Germline CDR1 is LNHDA and CDR2 is SQIVND (reference sequence).

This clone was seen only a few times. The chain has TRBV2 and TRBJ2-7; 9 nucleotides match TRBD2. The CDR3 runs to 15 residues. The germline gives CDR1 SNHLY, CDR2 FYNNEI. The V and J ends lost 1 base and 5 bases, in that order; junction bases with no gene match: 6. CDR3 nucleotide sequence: TGTGCCAGCAGTGAAGACAGGCTAGCGGGAAACGAGCAGTACTTC. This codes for CASSEDRLAGNEQYF.

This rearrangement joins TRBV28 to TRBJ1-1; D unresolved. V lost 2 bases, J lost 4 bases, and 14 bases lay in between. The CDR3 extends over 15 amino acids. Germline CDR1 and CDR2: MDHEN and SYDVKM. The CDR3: CASSLTLEGSTEAFF. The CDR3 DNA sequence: TGTGCCAGCAGTTTAACCCTAGAGGGTAGCACTGAAGCTTTCTTT.

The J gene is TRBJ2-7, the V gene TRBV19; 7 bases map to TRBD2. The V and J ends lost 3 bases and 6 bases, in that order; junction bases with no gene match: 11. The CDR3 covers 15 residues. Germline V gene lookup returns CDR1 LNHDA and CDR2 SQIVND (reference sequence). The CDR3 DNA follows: TGTGCCAGTAGTATTTACGGCGGGAGTACCGTCGAGCAGTACTTC. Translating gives CASSIYGGSTVEQYF.